The rows below give T cell receptor beta chains drawn from one sample of a study of blood T cells in healthy people across ages. Each CDR3 protein gets one entry after TCRdb re-called the 5' RACE reads with MiXCR. The table lists roughly 1,700,000 distinct CDR3 sequences, roughly 27% of them singletons. Sequencing was performed on blood. The source is a woman in her 30s in good health. Each CDR3 is given with its conserved first and last residue. A D gene is named only where the DNA matches it firmly. Clone size is given for some rows only: seen once, a few or many times, or a class if the clone is expanded.

V gene	clone size	D gene	J gene	CDR3 protein	CDR3 DNA
TRBV10-3	few	TRBD1	TRBJ2-3	CAIGDRDSGTDTQYF	TGTGCCATCGGGGACCGGGACAGTGGCACAGATACGCAGTATTTT
TRBV6-2/TRBV6-3	few	.	TRBJ1-2	CASSYRDINYGYTF	TGTGCCAGCAGTTACCGGGACATCAACTATGGCTACACCTTC
TRBV7-9	many	.	TRBJ2-1	CASSLGQDIYNEQFF	TGTGCCAGCAGCTTAGGACAGGACATCTACAATGAGCAGTTCTTC
TRBV5-1	few	TRBD1	TRBJ1-1	CASSLGQGWFF	TGCGCCAGCAGCCTCGGACAGGGATGGTTCTTT
TRBV20-1	.	TRBD2	TRBJ2-7	CSAPGLATYEQYF	TGCAGTGCTCCCGGACTAGCGACCTACGAGCAGTACTTC
TRBV12-3/TRBV12-4	.	TRBD2	TRBJ2-2	CASSFSLAGNGELFF	TGTGCCAGCAGTTTCAGTCTAGCGGGGAACGGGGAGCTGTTTTTT
TRBV12-3/TRBV12-4	.	.	TRBJ2-7	CASSYAGAGYEQYF	TGTGCCAGCAGTTATGCAGGGGCCGGCTACGAGCAGTACTTC
TRBV7-2	.	.	TRBJ1-4	CASSSPRTVNEKLFF	TGTGCCAGCAGCTCCCCCCGGACAGTAAATGAAAAACTGTTTTTT
TRBV7-2	.	TRBD1	TRBJ2-3	CASKGAGEDTQYF	TGTGCCTCCAAGGGGGCAGGGGAAGATACGCAGTATTTT
TRBV28	.	.	TRBJ1-1	CASQLLGRERSTEAFF	TGTGCCTCCCAACTTCTCGGTAGGGAACGGAGCACTGAAGCTTTCTTT
TRBV7-6	few	TRBD2	TRBJ2-1	CASSPASGSLYNEQFF	TGTGCCAGCAGCCCTGCTAGCGGGAGCTTATACAATGAGCAGTTCTTC
TRBV20-1	many	.	TRBJ2-7	CSASGSFYEQYF	TGCAGTGCTAGCGGGAGTTTCTACGAGCAGTACTTC
TRBV7-2	.	.	TRBJ2-3	CAAGKGVTDTQYF	TGTGCCGCAGGGAAGGGAGTAACAGATACGCAGTATTTT
TRBV7-7	few	TRBD2	TRBJ2-5	CASSQTGTTQETQYF	TGTGCCAGCAGCCAAACCGGGACTACTCAAGAGACCCAGTACTTC
TRBV2	few	.	TRBJ1-5	CASSVSRGQPQHF	TGTGCCAGCAGTGTTAGCAGAGGACAGCCCCAGCATTTT
TRBV7-9	.	.	TRBJ2-5	CASSLVGPGKETRYF	TGTGCCAGCAGCTTAGTCGGTCCAGGGAAAGAGACCCGGTACTTC
TRBV12-3/TRBV12-4	.	TRBD1	TRBJ2-3	CASIGPGGTDAQYF	TGTGCCAGCATCGGCCCAGGGGGCACAGATGCGCAGTATTTT
TRBV20-1	few	.	TRBJ1-6	CSARDIRGGSSLHF	TGCAGTGCTAGAGATATACGGGGGGGGTCGTCCCTCCACTTT
TRBV10-2	many	.	TRBJ2-3	CASSDRAGDTQYF	TGCGCCAGCAGTGACAGGGCAGGAGATACGCAGTATTTT
TRBV7-9	.	TRBD2	TRBJ2-5	CASSRLNWGGGETQYF	TGTGCCAGCAGCCGTCTGAACTGGGGGGGTGGAGAGACCCAGTACTTC
TRBV20-1	many	.	TRBJ2-7	CSASQGENYEQYF	TGCAGTGCCTCACAGGGAGAGAATTACGAGCAGTACTTC
TRBV24-1	many	TRBD1	TRBJ2-7	CATSGRHGTASYEQYF	TGTGCCACCAGTGGACGACACGGGACAGCTTCCTACGAGCAGTACTTC